A selection of T cell receptor beta chains follows, all from one sample in a study of shared clonotypes between healthy human individuals. The method was immunoSEQ multiplex PCR; TCRdb's version includes in-frame clones alone and lacks a portion of them. The table has over a million clones, roughly 98.5% seen once. Input material: naive CD4+ T cells sorted from blood. The receptors come from a man aged 30 to 45 in good health. Both conserved end residues are part of each CDR3. Fields, in order: V gene, J gene, D gene, CDR3 protein. The D gene is left open where the match is weak.

TRBV28	TRBJ1-3	.	CASSQTRVAGNTIYF
TRBV2	TRBJ2-3	.	CASQLVGYTDTQYF
TRBV7-2	TRBJ2-7	TRBD2	CASSLDREGPKQYF
TRBV18	TRBJ2-7	.	CASSPTDAVGNEQYF
TRBV10-3	TRBJ2-3	TRBD2	CAIRGSLGLADTDTQYF
TRBV6-5	TRBJ1-1	TRBD1	CASSHRQGRNTEAFF
TRBV29-1	TRBJ1-5	TRBD1	CSVGQGVNQPQHF
TRBV10-1	TRBJ1-2	.	CASSESPRRGYTF
TRBV19	TRBJ2-3	.	CASSTLDTQYF
TRBV18	TRBJ2-3	.	CASSPPPTDTQYF
TRBV5-6	TRBJ2-1	TRBD1	CASRYDRASYNEQFF
TRBV6-5	TRBJ1-2	.	CASSPGAMANYGYTF
TRBV2	TRBJ2-1	TRBD1	CASRDRGRDEQFF
TRBV9	TRBJ2-3	.	CASSRAGDTQYF
TRBV30	TRBJ2-7	.	CAWKTGPYEQYF
TRBV5-1	TRBJ2-3	.	CASSRLETDTQYF
TRBV19	TRBJ2-5	.	CASSIPGTETQYF
TRBV2	TRBJ1-2	.	CASSDVATNYGYTF
TRBV2	TRBJ1-4	.	CARSGGATNEKLFF
TRBV7-9	TRBJ2-3	.	CASGPGKVGADTQYF
TRBV5-1	TRBJ1-2	TRBD1	CASSLDPGTGLNYGYTF
TRBV5-1	TRBJ2-7	.	CASRIGQNYEQYF
TRBV7-8	TRBJ2-7	.	CASRGPGSPDYEQYF
TRBV6-5	TRBJ2-7	TRBD1	CASSRGTGGSYEQYF
TRBV18	TRBJ1-1	.	CASSPLPPTNINTEAFF
TRBV9	TRBJ2-2	.	CASSADRYTGELFF
TRBV6-1	TRBJ2-7	TRBD2	CATWTSGRALYEQYF
TRBV5-5	TRBJ2-7	.	CASSLDRVIEQYF